A selection of T cell receptor beta chains follows, all from one sample in a study of identical twins. In TCRdb, the 5' RACE reads were re-called with MiXCR into one record per CDR3 protein. Found here are fewer than 650,000 distinct CDR3 sequences, 7.1% of them singletons; the top ten hold approximately 1.5%. In addition, the sample was reused for a study of yellow fever vaccine responses in identical twins.

Sequencing was done on a sample of PBMCs. These receptors were taken from a woman under 30 in good health. CDR3s include the opening cysteine and the closing phenylalanine or tryptophan. A D gene is named only where the DNA matches it firmly. Some rows have no size entry. The others give once, few or many, or a class for an expanded clone.

V	size	D	J	CDR3	DNA
TRBV5-6	many	TRBD2	TRBJ2-7	CASSSRLAGLLEQYF	TGTGCCAGCAGCTCCAGACTAGCGGGACTCCTCGAGCAGTACTTC
TRBV19	.	.	TRBJ2-5	CASRKGGRETQYF	TGTGCCAGTCGCAAGGGGGGAAGAGAGACCCAGTACTTC
TRBV12-5	.	.	TRBJ2-1	CASEGTGVGEQFF	TGTGCTAGTGAGGGGACCGGGGTGGGGGAGCAGTTCTTC
TRBV27	few	.	TRBJ2-7	CASSLKGNNYEQYF	TGTGCCAGCAGTTTAAAGGGGAATAACTACGAGCAGTACTTC
TRBV12-3/TRBV12-4	few	TRBD1	TRBJ1-3	CASSLPTGGTGNTIYF	TGTGCCAGCAGTTTGCCTACAGGGGGTACTGGAAACACCATATATTTT
TRBV20-1	few	.	TRBJ1-4	CSARDRREQGVRNEKLFF	TGCAGTGCTAGAGATCGGCGAGAACAGGGAGTTCGTAATGAAAAACTGTTTTTT
TRBV5-1	.	.	TRBJ2-5	CASSLGGSGGLRETQYF	TGCGCCAGCAGCTTGGGGGGTAGCGGAGGCCTTCGGGAGACCCAGTACTTC
TRBV5-1	many	.	TRBJ1-4	CASSPGRDRYEKLFF	TGCGCCAGCAGCCCAGGCCGGGACCGCTATGAAAAACTGTTTTTT
TRBV27	.	TRBD1	TRBJ2-2	CASSLRPGGNTGELFF	TGTGCCAGCAGTTTACGTCCAGGGGGCAACACCGGGGAGCTGTTTTTT
TRBV5-5	many	.	TRBJ1-1	CASSYLGMNTEAFF	TGTGCCAGCAGCTATTTGGGAATGAACACTGAAGCTTTCTTT
TRBV5-1	.	.	TRBJ2-1	CASSQGTGYEQFF	TGCGCCAGCAGTCAGGGAACGGGCTATGAGCAGTTCTTC
TRBV13	few	.	TRBJ2-3	CASSPSLGGHQDTDTQYF	TGTGCCAGCAGCCCCAGCCTAGGGGGACACCAAGACACAGATACGCAGTATTTT
TRBV3-1	.	TRBD2	TRBJ2-1	CASSQDLAGGIYNEQFF	TGTGCCAGCAGCCAAGACCTAGCGGGAGGGATCTACAATGAGCAGTTCTTC
TRBV12-3/TRBV12-4	few	.	TRBJ1-1	CASSGGERRNGAFF	TGTGCCAGCAGTGGAGGGGAGCGCCGGAACGGAGCTTTCTTT
TRBV4-1	.	.	TRBJ2-4	CASSSPGVTKNIQYF	TGCGCCAGCAGCAGTCCCGGGGTAACCAAAAACATTCAGTACTTC
TRBV15	few	.	TRBJ2-2	CATSLQSGELFF	TGTGCCACCAGCCTCCAGTCCGGGGAGCTGTTTTTT
TRBV7-8	.	.	TRBJ2-2	CASRPVGVAGELFF	TGTGCCAGCAGACCGGTGGGTGTGGCCGGGGAGCTGTTTTTT
TRBV4-2	.	TRBD2	TRBJ2-7	CASSPRPTSGRILDEQYF	TGTGCCAGCAGCCCTCGACCGACTAGCGGGAGAATTCTGGACGAGCAGTACTTC
TRBV12-3/TRBV12-4	.	TRBD1	TRBJ2-2	CASDRANTGELFF	TGTGCCAGCGACAGGGCGAACACCGGGGAGCTGTTTTTT
TRBV6-5	.	.	TRBJ2-1	CASSWGQGRDEQFF	TGTGCCAGCAGTTGGGGGCAGGGACGTGATGAGCAGTTCTTC
TRBV5-1	.	TRBD2	TRBJ2-5	CASSFRTGGTQETQYF	TGCGCCAGCAGCTTTAGGACGGGGGGGACCCAAGAGACCCAGTACTTC
TRBV10-2	.	.	TRBJ2-1	CASLVDSDYNEQFF	TGCGCCAGCTTGGTGGACTCCGACTACAATGAGCAGTTCTTC
TRBV12-3/TRBV12-4	.	TRBD1	TRBJ2-5	CASSIRQGNQGETQYF	TGTGCCAGCAGTATCCGACAGGGGAATCAAGGGGAGACCCAGTACTTC
TRBV10-3	many	.	TRBJ1-1	CAISVSGNTEAFF	TGTGCCATCAGTGTTTCCGGGAACACTGAAGCTTTCTTT
TRBV5-1	.	TRBD2	TRBJ2-1	CASSLGWGTSEKKLSNEQFF	TGCGCCAGCAGCTTGGGCTGGGGGACTAGCGAAAAAAAACTATCGAATGAGCAGTTCTTC
TRBV6-1	few	TRBD1	TRBJ2-1	CASGGAGGGNEQFF	TGTGCCAGCGGAGGTGCAGGGGGCGGGAATGAGCAGTTCTTC
TRBV5-1	.	TRBD2	TRBJ2-5	CASSFIAGGSETQNF	TGCGCCAGCAGTTTTATAGCGGGAGGTTCGGAGACCCAGAACTTC
TRBV28	many	.	TRBJ2-1	CASRSGAAYNEQFF	TGTGCCAGCAGATCAGGGGCCGCCTACAATGAGCAGTTCTTC
TRBV28	many	TRBD2	TRBJ2-1	CASSTTSGGDYNEQFF	TGTGCCAGCAGCACGACTAGCGGGGGGGATTACAATGAGCAGTTCTTC
TRBV24-1	many	TRBD1	TRBJ2-7	CATSDSRQGYEQYF	TGTGCCACCAGTGACAGTCGACAGGGCTACGAGCAGTACTTC
TRBV27	few	.	TRBJ1-6	CATGSSSYNSPLHF	TGTGCCACCGGGTCGAGCTCCTATAATTCACCCCTCCACTTT
TRBV5-5	.	TRBD1	TRBJ1-1	CASSSNSQGWNTEAFF	TGTGCCAGCAGCTCCAATTCACAGGGGTGGAACACTGAAGCTTTCTTT
TRBV10-3	.	TRBD1	TRBJ2-7	CAITSGRGTHEQYF	TGTGCCATCACTTCCGGCAGGGGGACCCACGAGCAGTACTTC
TRBV6-5	few	TRBD1	TRBJ2-1	CASSLRDRGNEQFF	TGTGCCAGCAGCTTACGGGACAGGGGCAATGAGCAGTTCTTC
TRBV3-1	few	TRBD2	TRBJ2-7	CASSQDRLAYYEQYF	TGTGCCAGCAGCCAAGATCGACTAGCCTACTACGAGCAGTACTTC
TRBV25-1	few	TRBD1	TRBJ2-7	CASNLGQGYEQYF	TGTGCCAGCAATCTGGGACAGGGGTACGAGCAGTACTTC